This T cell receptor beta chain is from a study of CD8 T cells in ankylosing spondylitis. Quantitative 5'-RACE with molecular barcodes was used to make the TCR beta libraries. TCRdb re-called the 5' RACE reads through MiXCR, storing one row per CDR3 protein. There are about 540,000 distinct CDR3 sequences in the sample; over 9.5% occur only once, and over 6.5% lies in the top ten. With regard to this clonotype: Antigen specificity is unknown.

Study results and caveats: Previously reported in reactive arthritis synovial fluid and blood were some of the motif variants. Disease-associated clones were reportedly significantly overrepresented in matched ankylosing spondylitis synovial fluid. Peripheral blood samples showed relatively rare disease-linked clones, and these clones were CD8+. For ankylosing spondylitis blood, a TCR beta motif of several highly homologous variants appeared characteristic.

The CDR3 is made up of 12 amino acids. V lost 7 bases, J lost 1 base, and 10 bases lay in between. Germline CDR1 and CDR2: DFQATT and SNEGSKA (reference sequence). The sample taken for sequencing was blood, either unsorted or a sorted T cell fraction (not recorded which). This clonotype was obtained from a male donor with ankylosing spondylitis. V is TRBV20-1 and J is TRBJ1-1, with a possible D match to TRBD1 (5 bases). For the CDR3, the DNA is TGCAGTGTTAGGGGAGCGAACACTGAAGCTTTCTTT. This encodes CSVRGANTEAFF.